This T cell receptor (beta chain) was identified in a study of control samples from healthy donors and cancer patients. Using immunoSEQ multiplex PCR, the repertoire was profiled, and TCRdb retains in-frame clones only, with some absent. The profile shows roughly 8,500 clones, roughly nine tenths of them singletons. Trimming removed 3 bases at V and 13 bases at J, with 18 bases between. The CDR3 runs to 14 residues. Germline CDR1 reads LNHNV; CDR2 reads YYDKDF (reference sequence). J is TRBJ1-4 and V is TRBV15, with a possible D match to TRBD1 (6 bases). Sequencing used PBMCs. The sequence was obtained from a man in his 60s with colorectal cancer. The DNA for the CDR3 is TGTGCCACCAGCAGCGTTATGCGGGGGGCGGCACTGTTTTTT. Translating gives CATSSVMRGAALFF.